The next 25 T cell receptor beta chains were all read from a single sample in a study of technical replicates of blood from a handful of donors. Produced via immunoSEQ multiplex PCR; TCRdb's table is partial and in-frame only. This table holds under 95,000 clones, 98% found once. The sequenced sample consisted of T cells isolated from PBMCs. These receptor sequences come from a human donor in good health.

This chain uses TRBV5-1 with TRBJ2-1; 11 bases are a match to TRBD2. The CDR3 extends over 15 amino acids. Trimming removed 4 bases from V and 7 bases from J; junction bases left unmatched: 7. Per germline, CDR1 SGHRS and CDR2 YFSETQ. The CDR3 DNA is TGCGCCAGCAGCCCGGGACTAGCGGTCTATAATGAGCAGTTCTTC. Amino acid sequence: CASSPGLAVYNEQFF.

The CDR3 DNA is TGCGCCAGCAGTCAAAAGACAAAACAAGAGACCCAGTACTTC. Its translation is CASSQKTKQETQYF. The chain uses TRBV23-1 and TRBJ2-5; no clear D. TRBV23-1 is classed as an ORF, of uncertain function. The CDR3 loop spans 14 amino acids. V lost 2 bases and J lost 2, with 9 bases in between.

The gene calls are TRBV6-5 and TRBJ1-1; D is perhaps TRBD1 (5 bases). This CDR3 has 13 residues. From germline, CDR1 is MNHEY and CDR2 SVGAGI. The germline V and J ends were trimmed by 2 bases and 4 bases, with 8 bases remaining between them. In DNA, the CDR3 is TGTGCCAGCAGTTACGGGGGGAGCACTGAAGCTTTCTTT. Its protein is CASSYGGSTEAFF.

This chain joins TRBV9 and TRBJ2-7, with a possible D match to TRBD1 (6 bases). Germline-derived CDR1 and CDR2 are SGDLS and YYNGEE. CDR3 length equals 16 residues. Trimming took off 3 bases at V and 0 bases at J, with 16 bases between the two ends. The CDR3 DNA reads TGTGCCAGCAGCGCCGGAACAGGGATTCCCTCCTACGAGCAGTACTTC. This encodes CASSAGTGIPSYEQYF.

V gene TRBV2 combines with J gene TRBJ1-5, with TRBD1 matching 7 bases. The J segment lost 11 bases and the V segment lost 3 bases, leaving 7 bases of the junction unmatched. Germline CDR1 is SNHLY and CDR2 is FYNNEI. The CDR3 is 13 amino acids. In DNA, the CDR3 is TGTGCCAGCAGTGACCCCAACAGGGGAGCCCAGCATTTT. Protein sequence: CASSDPNRGAQHF.

The chain links TRBV13 to TRBJ2-7; D perhaps matches TRBD2 (5 bases). Between the trimmed V and J ends, which lost 8 bases and 3 bases, there was a span of 14 bases. The length of the CDR3 is 13 residues. Germline V CDR1 and CDR2: PRHDT, FYEKMQ (reference sequence). The CDR3 bases are TGTGCCAGCTCTAAGGACTTTCACTACGAGCAGTACTTC. It translates to CASSKDFHYEQYF.

This chain connects TRBV6-5 to TRBJ1-5; 8 nucleotides match TRBD1. This CDR3 contains 14 residues. Per the germline V gene, CDR1 is MNHEY and CDR2 is SVGAGI. V shed 4 bases, J shed 1 base, and the junction held 0 bases outside the gene matches. For the CDR3, the DNA is TGTGCCAGCAGTTGGACAGGGAGCAATCAGCCCCAGCATTTT. As protein: CASSWTGSNQPQHF.

The chain is built from TRBV28 and TRBJ2-7; 8 nucleotides line up with TRBD2. This CDR3 has 14 residues. Germline assignment: CDR1 MDHEN and CDR2 SYDVKM. The V and J ends lost 1 base and 7 bases, in that order; junction bases with no gene match: 6. The CDR3 loop is CASSLLQGGGEQYF. DNA of the CDR3: TGTGCCAGCAGTTTATTGCAGGGCGGGGGGGAGCAGTACTTC. The variable domain in full, with the rest retrieved from reference TRBV28 and TRBJ2-7, is DVKVTQSSRYLVKRTGEKVFLECVQDMDHENMFWYRQDPGLGLRLIYFSYDVKMKEKGDIPEGYSVSREKKERFSLILESASTNQTSMYLCASSLLQGGGEQYFGPGTRLTVT.

This rearrangement joins TRBV10-3 to TRBJ1-5; D gene ambiguous. Trimming cost V 2 bases and J 6 bases, with 8 bases left between them. CDR3 size: 13 residues. Germline values: CDR1 ENHRY, CDR2 SYGVKD. The CDR3 loop is CAISEGRIQPQHF. The CDR3 DNA reads as TGTGCCATCAGTGAGGGGCGAATTCAGCCCCAGCATTTT.

The V call is TRBV4-1, the J call TRBJ1-1; D gene uncertain. The CDR3 length is 16 residues. Germline V gene lookup returns CDR1 MGHRA and CDR2 YSYEKL. Trimming cost V 0 bases and J 1 base, with 12 bases left between them. The CDR3 loop is CASSQDDVRKNTEAFF. CDR3 coding DNA: TGCGCCAGCAGCCAAGATGATGTTAGAAAGAACACTGAAGCTTTCTTT.

Remarks on this clone: Other DNA sequences in the same sample also yield this CDR3. V gene TRBV5-1 combines with J gene TRBJ2-1; 7 bases match TRBD2. Trimming cost V 0 bases and J 3 bases; bases outside gene matches: 3. The germline V gene encodes CDR1 SGHRS and CDR2 YFSETQ. This CDR3 comprises 15 residues. This CDR3 reads CASSLGLADYNEQFF. CDR3 in DNA: TGCGCCAGCAGCTTGGGGCTAGCGGACTACAATGAGCAGTTCTTC.

This sequence joins TRBV12-5 and TRBJ2-7; the D is unclear. The CDR3 has 14 residues. Trimming removed 7 bases at V and 3 bases at J, with 16 bases between. CDR1 LGHNT and CDR2 FRNRAP come from the germline V gene. CDR3 sequence (DNA): TGTGCTAGTGCCCTGGGTAGCTCTGACTACGAGCAGTACTTC. Translated: CASALGSSDYEQYF.

This clone came up once. V and J are TRBV4-1 and TRBJ1-3; no clear D gene. Germline CDR1 is MGHRA and CDR2 is YSYEKL. The CDR3 totals 15 residues. The V end was cut by 1 base, the J end by 11 bases, with 18 bases between. In DNA form, the CDR3 reads TGCGCCAGCAGCCAAGGCCCTGACAATGTCGGCCCCATATATTTT. Translated: CASSQGPDNVGPIYF.

The J gene is TRBJ2-1, the V gene TRBV7-9, with 9 bases matching TRBD2. V gave up 1 base and J gave up 8 bases; unmatched junction bases: 3. Germline CDR1 is SEHNR and CDR2 is FQNEAQ (reference sequence). This CDR3 spans 14 amino acids. CDR3 in amino acids: CASSLGSGSYEQFF. CDR3 coding DNA: TGTGCCAGCAGCTTAGGTAGCGGGAGCTATGAGCAGTTCTTC.

The chain links TRBV6-5 to TRBJ2-2, with 7 bases aligning to TRBD2. CDR3 length equals 15 residues. J lost 7 bases, V lost 6 bases, and 11 bases had no gene match. Germline-derived CDR1 and CDR2 are MNHEY and SVGAGI. The CDR3 sequence: CASRSPGLQRGELFF. DNA of the CDR3: TGTGCCAGCAGATCTCCGGGACTACAGCGCGGGGAGCTGTTTTTT.

The chain couples TRBV7-9 to TRBJ2-7, with TRBD2 matching 13 bases. The V segment lost 6 bases and the J segment 9 bases; nucleotides outside the gene matches: 20. Germline lookup yields CDR1 SEHNR and CDR2 FQNEAQ (reference sequence). The CDR3 contains 18 residues. CDR3 protein: CASSPEGLAGTIDDGQYF. CDR3 DNA: TGTGCCAGCAGTCCCGAGGGACTAGCGGGGACCATCGACGATGGGCAGTACTTC.

This chain links TRBV7-8 with TRBJ2-1, with 13 bases fitting TRBD2. The length of the CDR3 is 19 residues. Germline CDR1 and CDR2: SGHVS and FQNEAQ. With 1 base clipped from V and 0 bases from J, the junction kept 6 bases outside the gene matches. As DNA, the CDR3 is TGTGCCAGCAGCTTAGGTTGGACTAGCGGGGGTAGCTCCTACAATGAGCAGTTCTTC. Translation gives CASSLGWTSGGSSYNEQFF.

In DNA form, the CDR3 reads TGTGCCAGCACCAACACAACGCTCCCCGACGAGCAGTACTTC. It codes for CASTNTTLPDEQYF. The V call is TRBV7-9, the J call TRBJ2-7; no clear D. Germline V lookup: CDR1 SEHNR, CDR2 FQNEAQ (reference sequence). The CDR3 loop spans 14 amino acids. Trimming pared 7 bases from V and 5 bases from J, leaving 18 bases between. The full variable domain, completed using reference TRBV7-9 and TRBJ2-7, is DTGVSQNPRHKITKRGQNVTFRCDPISEHNRLYWYRQTLGQGPEFLTYFQNEAQLEKSRLLSDRFSAERPKGSFSTLEIQRTEQGDSAMYLCASTNTTLPDEQYFGPGTRLTVT.

The genes are TRBV13 and TRBJ2-7; D is unresolved. Germline CDR1 reads PRHDT; CDR2 reads FYEKMQ (reference sequence). Deletions cut 4 bases from V and 2 bases from J, with 21 bases between. The CDR3 is 17 residues long. The CDR3 sequence: CASSSLDGLKKAYEQYF. Written as DNA, the CDR3 is TGTGCCAGCAGCTCCCTAGACGGATTAAAAAAGGCCTACGAGCAGTACTTC.

The J gene is TRBJ2-1, the V gene TRBV7-3, with D hard to call. Trimming took off 3 bases at V and 0 bases at J, with 9 bases between the two ends. Germline assignment: CDR1 SGHTA and CDR2 FQGTGA. The CDR3 is 15 residues long. This CDR3 reads CASSFEAISYNEQFF. CDR3 in DNA: TGTGCCAGCAGCTTCGAAGCTATCTCCTACAATGAGCAGTTCTTC.

The chain couples TRBV29-1 to TRBJ2-7; D is ambiguous. V was clipped by 7 bases and J by 1 base, with 8 bases between them. From germline, CDR1 is SQVTM and CDR2 ANQGSEA. The CDR3 extends over 11 amino acids. CDR3 DNA: TGCAGCGCTGAGAGGTCCTACGAGCAGTACTTC. Translating gives CSAERSYEQYF.

The gene calls are TRBV28 and TRBJ2-1; D possibly corresponds to TRBD1 (7 bases). CDR1 MDHEN and CDR2 SYDVKM come from the germline V gene. The CDR3 runs to 17 residues. Trimming removed 2 bases from V and 5 bases from J, with 19 bases in between. This CDR3 reads CASSLRQGSGADNEQFF. Written as DNA, the CDR3 is TGTGCCAGCAGTTTACGACAGGGATCGGGGGCGGACAATGAGCAGTTCTTC.

The chain combines TRBV30 with TRBJ2-3; tentatively, D is TRBD1 (6 bases). The CDR3 is 15 residues long. Trimming stripped 1 base from V and 0 bases from J, with 11 bases between. Germline values: CDR1 GTSNPN, CDR2 SVGIG (reference sequence). CDR3 DNA sequence: TGTGCCTGGAGTGAGACAGGATCTAGCACAGATACGCAGTATTTT. It specifies CAWSETGSSTDTQYF. The whole variable domain, remainder taken from reference TRBV30 and TRBJ2-3, is SQTIHQWPATLVQPVGSPLSLECTVEGTSNPNLYWYRQAAGRGLQLLFYSVGIGQISSEVPQNLSASRPQDRQFILSSKKLLLSDSGFYLCAWSETGSSTDTQYFGPGTRLTVL.

CDR3: CASSLALAGALPDTQYF. The CDR3 DNA follows: TGCGCCAGCAGCTTGGCCCTCGCGGGAGCACTCCCAGATACGCAGTATTTT. The V and J genes are TRBV5-1 and TRBJ2-3, with TRBD2 matching over 7 bases. The CDR3 loop spans 17 amino acids. Germline trimming cut 0 bases from V and 4 bases from J; bases unmatched to any gene: 11. The V gene's germline CDR1 is SGHRS and CDR2 YFSETQ.

The CDR3 sequence: CASSDGQGAPEAFF. The CDR3 DNA is TGTGCCAGCAGTGATGGACAGGGGGCTCCTGAAGCTTTCTTT. V gene TRBV6-1 combines with J gene TRBJ1-1; 11 nucleotides match TRBD1. V dropped 3 bases and J dropped 6; count of bases not matched to a gene: 3. CDR3 length: 14 amino acids. Germline CDR1 and CDR2: MNHNS and SASEGT.